These T cell receptor beta chains were read from a single sample in a study of cytomegalovirus exposure and HLA in healthy donors. Sequenced by immunoSEQ multiplex PCR; TCRdb stores in-frame clones only, minus some. Of around 150,000 clones detected, about nine tenths appear once; the ten largest clones hold 4.5% to 7%. The sample comprised PBMCs. These receptors were taken from a woman under 40 in good health and CMV-seronegative. Both conserved end residues are part of each CDR3. Each record gives: CDR3 DNA, CDR3 protein, J gene, V gene, D gene. A D gene is named only where the DNA matches it firmly.

CDR3nt: TGCAGCGTTGAAGGCAGGTACCCCTACAATGAGCAGTTCTTC; CDR3aa: CSVEGRYPYNEQFF; j_gene: TRBJ2-1; v_gene: TRBV29-1; d_gene: -
CDR3nt: TGCGCCAGCAGCCAAGGAACAGGGGTGGACACTGAAGCTTTCTTT; CDR3aa: CASSQGTGVDTEAFF; j_gene: TRBJ1-1; v_gene: TRBV4-1; d_gene: TRBD1
CDR3nt: TGTGCCACCAGCGTATACCCCGAGACAGGGACTGACTATGGCTACACCTTC; CDR3aa: CATSVYPETGTDYGYTF; j_gene: TRBJ1-2; v_gene: TRBV15; d_gene: TRBD1
CDR3nt: TGTGCCAGCAGTTCCCCCTGGACAGGGATTAGCAATCAGCCCCAGCATTTT; CDR3aa: CASSSPWTGISNQPQHF; j_gene: TRBJ1-5; v_gene: TRBV28; d_gene: TRBD1
CDR3nt: TGTGCCAGCAGCTTAGTAGCGGGAGTCACCGGGGAGCTGTTTTTT; CDR3aa: CASSLVAGVTGELFF; j_gene: TRBJ2-2; v_gene: TRBV7-8; d_gene: TRBD2
CDR3nt: TGTGCCAGTAGTATCCGTACGGACATGAACACTGAAGCTTTCTTT; CDR3aa: CASSIRTDMNTEAFF; j_gene: TRBJ1-1; v_gene: TRBV19; d_gene: -
CDR3nt: TGTGCCAGCAGCGTAGAGGGGTTCTACACTGAAGCTTTCTTT; CDR3aa: CASSVEGFYTEAFF; j_gene: TRBJ1-1; v_gene: TRBV9; d_gene: -
CDR3nt: TGTGCCAGCAGTCGGATCAACAGGGTCCGAACTACCGGGGAGCTGTTTTTT; CDR3aa: CASSRINRVRTTGELFF; j_gene: TRBJ2-2; v_gene: TRBV28; d_gene: -
CDR3nt: TGTGCCAGGGGACCAAGAGATGGCAATCAGCCCCAGCATTTT; CDR3aa: CARGPRDGNQPQHF; j_gene: TRBJ1-5; v_gene: TRBV6-4; d_gene: -
CDR3nt: TGCGCCAGCAGCCAAGATTGGGGGCCTGGAAACACCATATATTTT; CDR3aa: CASSQDWGPGNTIYF; j_gene: TRBJ1-3; v_gene: TRBV4-3; d_gene: -